These 14 T cell receptor beta chains share one sample of origin, sequenced in a study of blood T cell repertoires in COVID-19. Produced via immunoSEQ multiplex PCR; TCRdb's table is partial and in-frame only. The sample shows 85,000 to 120,000 clones, under 85% of them seen only once. Sequencing input: peripheral blood. The receptors were gathered from a woman aged 55-70 years with acute or convalescent COVID-19.

The V call is TRBV10-2, the J call TRBJ1-4, with unresolved D. The CDR3 totals 14 residues. The ends were cut back, 8 bases at V and 6 bases at J, with 16 bases in the middle. The V gene's germline CDR1 is WSHSY and CDR2 SAAADI. As DNA, the CDR3 is TGCGCCAGCCGTCGGGATCTTGTATATGAAAAACTGTTTTTT. This gives the protein CASRRDLVYEKLFF.

The J gene is TRBJ1-4, the V gene TRBV5-1; maybe TRBD1 (6 bases). The CDR3 runs to 14 residues. Germline loops: CDR1 SGHRS, CDR2 YFSETQ. V shed 0 bases and J shed 7 bases, with 10 bases lying between them. The CDR3 loop reads CASSLDQGGEKLFF. In DNA form, the CDR3 reads TGCGCCAGCAGCTTGGATCAAGGGGGTGAAAAACTGTTTTTT.

The chain joins TRBV5-1 to TRBJ2-5; 7 bases line up with TRBD1. V trimming: 1 base; J trimming: 2 bases; junction bases outside the gene matches: 5. This CDR3 has 15 residues. The V gene's germline CDR1 is SGHRS and CDR2 YFSETQ. CDR3 residues: CASSLLTGRQETQYF. The CDR3 region has the DNA TGCGCCAGCAGCTTGTTGACAGGGCGACAAGAGACCCAGTACTTC.

The J gene is TRBJ2-1, the V gene TRBV10-2, with 14 bases matching TRBD2. Germline CDR1 WSHSY, CDR2 SAAADI. The CDR3 sequence is 17 residues long. Germline trimming cut 1 base from V and 8 bases from J; bases unmatched to any gene: 7. The CDR3 nucleotides are TGCGCCAGCAGTGAGTTTGGGACTAGCGGGAGACGGCATGAGCAGTTCTTC. Translating gives CASSEFGTSGRRHEQFF.

The chain has TRBV5-1 and TRBJ1-2; tentative D call: TRBD1 (6 bases). Germline V gene sequence: CDR1 SGHRS, CDR2 YFSETQ. The V end lost 3 bases, the J end lost 5 bases, and 11 bases lay between the germline ends. This CDR3 is built from 13 residues. DNA of the CDR3: TGCGCCAGCAGCTCAGGGGACATTTATGGCTACACCTTC. Amino acid sequence: CASSSGDIYGYTF.

The chain couples TRBV23-1 to TRBJ1-4; 7 nucleotides agree with TRBD1. TRBV23-1 is marked as an open reading frame, function uncertain. The CDR3 runs 20 residues. Trimming took 2 bases from V and 8 from J; bases not matched to a gene: 23. The chain's CDR3 is CASSQPPWGQGERSGEKLFF. The DNA for the CDR3 is TGCGCCAGCAGTCAACCGCCCTGGGGGCAGGGGGAGAGGTCTGGGGAAAAACTGTTTTTT.

The rearrangement uses TRBV19 and TRBJ2-2; D perhaps matches TRBD2 (6 bases). Germline V gene sequence: CDR1 LNHDA, CDR2 SQIVND (reference sequence). V lost 7 bases and J 5 bases, leaving 17 bases between the germline ends. The CDR3 is 15 residues long. The CDR3 spells CASKVPGAGTGELFF. CDR3 DNA sequence: TGTGCCAGTAAAGTCCCGGGAGCAGGAACCGGGGAGCTGTTTTTT. The full variable domain, rest sourced from reference TRBV19 and TRBJ2-2, is DGGITQSPKYLFRKEGQNVTLSCEQNLNHDAMYWYRQDPGQGLRLIYYSQIVNDFQKGDIAEGYSVSREKKESFPLTVTSAQKNPTAFYLCASKVPGAGTGELFFGEGSRLTVL.

The chain employs TRBV28 and TRBJ1-2, with 7 bases matching TRBD1. Germline V lookup: CDR1 MDHEN, CDR2 SYDVKM. Trimming cost V 6 bases and J 1 base; bases outside gene matches: 5. The length of the CDR3 is 14 residues. The CDR3 DNA sequence: TGTGCCAGCAGCACCACAGGGGTTAACTATGGCTACACCTTC. This codes for CASSTTGVNYGYTF.

The genes are TRBV29-1 and TRBJ2-5, with D maybe TRBD1 (5 bases). Trimming took 7 bases from V and 1 from J, leaving 19 bases between them. This CDR3 is built from 15 residues. Germline CDR1 is SQVTM and CDR2 is ANQGSEA. Here the CDR3 DNA reads TGCAGCGCCGACGGAGCGCAGGGTCCCCAAGAGACCCAGTACTTC. It translates to CSADGAQGPQETQYF.

This clone was seen only once. V and J are TRBV2 and TRBJ1-6; maybe TRBD1 (6 bases). There are 13 residues in the CDR3. Germline-derived CDR1 and CDR2 are SNHLY and FYNNEI. The CDR3 DNA is TGTGCTGGGGGCGAGACCTATAATTCACCCCTCCACTTT. It is translated as CAGGETYNSPLHF.

The V and J genes are TRBV28 and TRBJ2-2, with 7 nucleotides matching TRBD2. J lost 4 bases, V lost 6 bases, and 11 bases had no gene match. CDR3 length: 16 amino acids. Per the germline V gene, CDR1 is MDHEN and CDR2 is SYDVKM. The DNA of the CDR3 is TGTGCCAGCAGCCTATCGGGGAGGGATGGCACCGGGGAGCTGTTTTTT. This gives the protein CASSLSGRDGTGELFF.

This chain connects TRBV6-5 to TRBJ1-2, with 7 positions matching TRBD1. This CDR3 comprises 13 residues. Germline loops: CDR1 MNHEY, CDR2 SVGAGI. V dropped 6 bases and J dropped 3; count of bases not matched to a gene: 4. The CDR3 loop is CASRDRDYYGYTF. CDR3 bases: TGTGCCAGCAGAGACAGGGACTACTATGGCTACACCTTC.

The chain employs TRBV5-1 and TRBJ1-4, with 8 bases aligning to TRBD1. Germline CDR1 reads SGHRS; CDR2 reads YFSETQ. Trimming at V came to 1 base and at J to 4 bases, leaving 3 bases not matched to a gene. The CDR3 is made up of 15 amino acids. The CDR3 coding sequence is TGCGCCAGCAGCTTGTTCGGACAGGGTAATGAAAAACTGTTTTTT. As protein: CASSLFGQGNEKLFF.

Only one count was recorded for this clone. This chain joins TRBV7-8 and TRBJ2-1; 7 nucleotides agree with TRBD2. With V trimmed by 1 base and J by 3 bases, 12 bases remained unmatched. The CDR3 covers 18 residues. Germline V gene lookup returns CDR1 SGHVS and CDR2 FQNEAQ. The CDR3 DNA reads TGTGCCAGCAGCTTAGTCCCCGGGCTAGCGGTAATCTACAATGAGCAGTTCTTC. Translation gives CASSLVPGLAVIYNEQFF.